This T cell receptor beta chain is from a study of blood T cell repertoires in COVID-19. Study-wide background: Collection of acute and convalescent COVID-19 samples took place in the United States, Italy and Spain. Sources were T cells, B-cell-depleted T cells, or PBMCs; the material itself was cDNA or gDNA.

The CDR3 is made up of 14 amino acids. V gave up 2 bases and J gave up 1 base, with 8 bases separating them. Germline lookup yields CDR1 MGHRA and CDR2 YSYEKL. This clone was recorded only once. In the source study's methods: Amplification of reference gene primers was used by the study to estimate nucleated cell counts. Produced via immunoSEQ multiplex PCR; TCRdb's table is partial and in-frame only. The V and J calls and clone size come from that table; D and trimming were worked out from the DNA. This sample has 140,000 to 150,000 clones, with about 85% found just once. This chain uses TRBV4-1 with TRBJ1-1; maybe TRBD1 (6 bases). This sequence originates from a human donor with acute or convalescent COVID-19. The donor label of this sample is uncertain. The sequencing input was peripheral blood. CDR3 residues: CASSQMDRNTEAFF. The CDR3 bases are TGCGCCAGCAGCCAAATGGACAGGAACACTGAAGCTTTCTTT.